The rows below give T cell receptor beta chains drawn from one sample of a study of molecular identifiers for immune sequencing clone quantification. TCRdb processed the PCR reads anew with MiXCR; each CDR3 protein has one entry. In the table there are 490,000 or so distinct CDR3 sequences, about 21% of which are singletons. The specimen was naive CD8+ T cells from blood, with Jurkat cell RNA spiked in. These receptors came from a human donor in good health. Some libraries in this study had Jurkat cell RNA spiked in. Each CDR3 is given with its conserved first and last residue. D genes are given only for firm matches.

d_gene: TRBD2
v_gene: TRBV20-1
CDR3aa: CSARSGGSYNEQFF

d_gene: .
v_gene: TRBV5-6
CDR3aa: CASSLGGWGGNQPQHF

d_gene: .
v_gene: TRBV7-9
CDR3aa: CASSGGNFYEQYF

d_gene: .
v_gene: TRBV20-1
CDR3aa: CSAREQGLPYQPQHF

d_gene: .
v_gene: TRBV9
CDR3aa: CASSPPGGTTGELFF

d_gene: .
v_gene: TRBV19
CDR3aa: CASSSSLSNQPQHF

d_gene: .
v_gene: TRBV30
CDR3aa: CAWSVGGNPEQYF

d_gene: TRBD1
v_gene: TRBV6-1
CDR3aa: CASSQTGLGHTEAFF

d_gene: TRBD1
v_gene: TRBV20-1
CDR3aa: CSARSTGDIYEQYF

d_gene: .
v_gene: TRBV5-1
CDR3aa: CASSRDSLEQFF

d_gene: TRBD1
v_gene: TRBV4-3
CDR3aa: CASSQDNRGTSYEQYF

d_gene: .
v_gene: TRBV27
CDR3aa: CASSLQVGYEQYF

d_gene: .
v_gene: TRBV4-3
CDR3aa: CASSRSATAGEPQHF

d_gene: .
v_gene: TRBV11-3
CDR3aa: CASSLEGGAYNEQFF

d_gene: TRBD1
v_gene: TRBV6-6
CDR3aa: CASSYRRDRGDEQYF

d_gene: TRBD1
v_gene: TRBV4-3
CDR3aa: CASSQDWDRGYDEQYF

d_gene: TRBD1
v_gene: TRBV29-1
CDR3aa: CSATGETGELFF

d_gene: .
v_gene: TRBV7-9
CDR3aa: CASSLAFGGYEQYF

d_gene: TRBD1
v_gene: TRBV5-6
CDR3aa: CASSLTSGDRGFPSSYEQYF

d_gene: .
v_gene: TRBV30
CDR3aa: CARSEGSSETQYF

d_gene: .
v_gene: TRBV19
CDR3aa: CASSIGSGSNNEQFF

d_gene: .
v_gene: TRBV30
CDR3aa: CAWSVLTDTDTQYF

d_gene: TRBD1
v_gene: TRBV7-9
CDR3aa: CASSPPRDRVTPEFAEAFF

d_gene: TRBD2
v_gene: TRBV29-1
CDR3aa: CSVELRLATGELFF

d_gene: .
v_gene: TRBV3-1
CDR3aa: CASSPKRWVSTGTQYF